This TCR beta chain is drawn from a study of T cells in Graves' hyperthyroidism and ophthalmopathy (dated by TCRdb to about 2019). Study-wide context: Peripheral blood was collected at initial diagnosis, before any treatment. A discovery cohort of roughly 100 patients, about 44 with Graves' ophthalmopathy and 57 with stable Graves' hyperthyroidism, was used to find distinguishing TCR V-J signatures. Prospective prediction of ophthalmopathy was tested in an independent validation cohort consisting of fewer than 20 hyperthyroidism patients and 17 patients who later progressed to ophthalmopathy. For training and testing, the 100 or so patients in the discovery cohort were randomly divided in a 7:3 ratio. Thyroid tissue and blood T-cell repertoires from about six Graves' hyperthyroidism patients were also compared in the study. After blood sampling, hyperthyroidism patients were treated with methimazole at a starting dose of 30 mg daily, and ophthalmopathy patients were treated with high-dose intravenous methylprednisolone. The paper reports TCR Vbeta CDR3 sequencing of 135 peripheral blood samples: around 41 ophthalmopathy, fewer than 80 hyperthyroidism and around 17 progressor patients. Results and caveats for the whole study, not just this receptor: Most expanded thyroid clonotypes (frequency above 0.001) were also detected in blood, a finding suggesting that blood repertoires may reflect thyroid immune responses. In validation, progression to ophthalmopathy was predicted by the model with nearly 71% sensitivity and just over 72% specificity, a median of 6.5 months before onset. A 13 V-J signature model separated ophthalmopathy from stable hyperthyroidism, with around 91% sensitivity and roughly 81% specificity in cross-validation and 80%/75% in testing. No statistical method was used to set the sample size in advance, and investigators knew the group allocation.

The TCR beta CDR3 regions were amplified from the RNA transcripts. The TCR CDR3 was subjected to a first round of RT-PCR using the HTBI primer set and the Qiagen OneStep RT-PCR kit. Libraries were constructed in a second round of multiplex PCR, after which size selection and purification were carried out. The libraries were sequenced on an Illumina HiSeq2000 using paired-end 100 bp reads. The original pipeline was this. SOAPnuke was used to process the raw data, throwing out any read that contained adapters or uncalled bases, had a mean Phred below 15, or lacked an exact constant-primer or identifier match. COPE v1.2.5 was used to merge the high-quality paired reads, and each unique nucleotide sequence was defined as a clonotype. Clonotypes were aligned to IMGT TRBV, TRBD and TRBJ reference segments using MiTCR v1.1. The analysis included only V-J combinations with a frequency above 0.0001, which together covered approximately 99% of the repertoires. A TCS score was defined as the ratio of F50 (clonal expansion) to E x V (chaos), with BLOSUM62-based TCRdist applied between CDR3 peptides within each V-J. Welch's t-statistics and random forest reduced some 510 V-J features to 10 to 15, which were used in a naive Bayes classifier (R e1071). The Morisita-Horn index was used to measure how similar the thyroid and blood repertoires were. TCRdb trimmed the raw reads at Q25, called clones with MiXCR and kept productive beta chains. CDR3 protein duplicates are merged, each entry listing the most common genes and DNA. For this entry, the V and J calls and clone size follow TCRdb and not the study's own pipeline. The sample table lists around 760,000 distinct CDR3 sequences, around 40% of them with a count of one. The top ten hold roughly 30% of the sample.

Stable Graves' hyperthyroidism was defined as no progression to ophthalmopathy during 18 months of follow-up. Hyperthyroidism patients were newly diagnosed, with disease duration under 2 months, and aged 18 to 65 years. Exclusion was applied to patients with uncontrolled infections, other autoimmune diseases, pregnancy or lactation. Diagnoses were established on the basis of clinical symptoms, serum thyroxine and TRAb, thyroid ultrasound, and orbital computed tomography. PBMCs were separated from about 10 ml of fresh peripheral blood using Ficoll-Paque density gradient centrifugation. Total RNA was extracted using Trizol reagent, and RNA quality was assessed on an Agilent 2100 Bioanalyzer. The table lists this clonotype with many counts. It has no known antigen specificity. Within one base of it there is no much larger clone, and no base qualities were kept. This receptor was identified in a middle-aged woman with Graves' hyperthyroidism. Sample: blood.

The CDR3 region: CSVTPGGPEAFF. In nucleotides, the sequence is TGCAGCGTCACTCCCGGGGGGCCTGAAGCTTTCTTT. The sequence joins TRBV29-1 to TRBJ1-1; D gene: possibly TRBD1, on 6 matching bases. Counted from cysteine to phenylalanine, this CDR3 has 12 amino acids. Only CDR3 DNA remains: 36 bases, in frame from the first base. A distance of 14 bases separates the germline ends of V and J, which lose 6 bases and 6 bases respectively. From a lookup of the germline V gene, CDR1 and CDR2 are SQVTM and ANQGSEA.